This is a list of T cell receptor beta chains from one sample in a study of beta chain features in type 1 diabetes. TCRdb's copy holds only in-frame clones and misses some; the assay was immunoSEQ multiplex PCR. The table includes 250,000 to 300,000 clones, around 25% detected once. The sample consisted of naive CD4+ T cells from blood. Receptor source: a woman under 40 with type 1 diabetes. The CDR3 runs from the conserved cysteine through the conserved F or W.

>TRBV19|TRBJ1-5
CASSIPDRSNQPQHF
>TRBV6-5|TRBJ2-7
CASSRPGLASEQYF
>TRBV7-9|TRBJ2-1
CASSPYNEQFF
>TRBV2|TRBJ2-1
CASKGTSGRGNEQFF
>TRBV2|TRBJ1-1
CASSERGTEAFF
>TRBV2|TRBJ2-5
CASTSRAVQETQYF
>TRBV29-1|TRBJ2-5
CSVGSSGSNLETQYF
>TRBV5-5|TRBJ1-1
CASSPRYLNTEAFF
>TRBV7-7|TRBJ2-2
CASSVDWSGELFF
>TRBV4-1|TRBJ2-3
CASSQRRLPGLAGEGHDTQYF
>TRBV7-9|TRBJ2-5
CASSLLAGGGRETQYF
>TRBV5-6|TRBJ1-2
CASSFVTVGYTF
>TRBV18|TRBJ2-5
CASSPSGRAHETQYF
>TRBV29-1|TRBJ1-5
CSACRDRGQPQHF
>TRBV4-2|TRBJ2-3
CASSQLNGGTDTQYF
>TRBV20-1|TRBJ1-1
CSARDSTRAFF
>TRBV10-3|TRBJ1-1
CAISADSTEAFF
>TRBV5-1|TRBJ1-2
CASSYWTGPAGYTF
>TRBV21-1|TRBJ1-4
CASPVTGGGEKLFF
>TRBV7-9|TRBJ2-1
CASSLESRTSFNEQFF
>TRBV4-2|TRBJ2-1
CASSQEGLAGDNEQFF
>TRBV2|TRBJ2-5
CASRPRGGQETQYF
>TRBV9|TRBJ2-7
CASSVGRVPSYEQYF
>TRBV7-8|TRBJ2-7
CASSINRGPNYEQYF
>TRBV11-1|TRBJ2-7
CASSQGDSTYEQYF
>TRBV29-1|TRBJ1-2
CSVVPAGGGTNYGYTF
>TRBV9|TRBJ2-1
CASSSTGKTYNEQFF
>TRBV7-2|TRBJ2-7
CASSSRDWSSYEQYF
>TRBV7-9|TRBJ2-7
CASSLVTLQGYEQYF
>TRBV30|TRBJ2-1
CAWRRNEQFF
>TRBV30|TRBJ2-7
CAWSVEGTYEQYF
>TRBV30|TRBJ2-7
CAWRGQGLGEQYF
>TRBV7-3|TRBJ2-5
CASSLGTGQETQYF
>TRBV21-1|TRBJ1-1
CASSNRTGLNTEAFF
>TRBV30|TRBJ1-2
CAWSRQGPYGYTF
>TRBV28|TRBJ2-1
CASNLRTGGNNEQFF
>TRBV28|TRBJ1-2
CASSLTGGIYGYTF
>TRBV7-2|TRBJ2-3
CASSLRLTSGRMTDTQYF
>TRBV11-2|TRBJ2-7
CASSFPDSYEQYF
>TRBV27|TRBJ2-1
CASSLGDTRYNEQFF
>TRBV5-1|TRBJ2-2
CASSEDAEATGELFF
>TRBV5-1|TRBJ2-5
CASSLGKTVQETQYF
>TRBV7-3|TRBJ2-1
CASSATSGSGEQFF
>TRBV28|TRBJ2-7
CASSFQKTVSYEQYF
>TRBV5-1|TRBJ2-7
CASSSGLAGAGEQYF
>TRBV2|TRBJ2-5
CASSAGPGETQYF
>TRBV6-6|TRBJ2-7
CASRTDRTYEQYF